The rows below give T cell receptor beta chains drawn from one sample of a study of HIV-infected children after antiretroviral therapy interruption. Each CDR3 protein gets one entry after TCRdb re-called the 3' RACE reads with MiXCR. The top ten clones hold roughly 0.7% of a sample with under 50,000 distinct CDR3 sequences, around 4.5% of them seen once. Sequenced here: CD45RA+ CD4+ T cells from PBMCs, pooled from several time points, sampled from a donor given antiretroviral therapy, either interrupted or continuous. The source of these receptors is a pool of human donors with HIV. The CDR3 runs from the conserved cysteine through the conserved F or W. D genes are given only for firm matches. Expanded clones get a size class; other rows say once, few or many, or leave the size out.

V gene,clone size,D gene,J gene,CDR3 DNA,CDR3 protein
TRBV12-3/TRBV12-4,many,.,TRBJ1-1,TGTGCCAGCAGTCCCGGACGGCGATTTGAAGCTTTCTTT,CASSPGRRFEAFF
TRBV6-1,many,.,TRBJ2-7,TGTGCCAGCCTAGGAGGGAGGAAGCAGTACTTC,CASLGGRKQYF
TRBV5-1,many,TRBD1,TRBJ2-1,TGCGCCAGCAGCCTAGGACAGGGCCCTTACAATGAGCAGTTCTTC,CASSLGQGPYNEQFF
TRBV20-1,many,.,TRBJ2-7,TGCAGTGCTAGAGCCTACTACGAGCAGTACTTC,CSARAYYEQYF
TRBV5-1,many,.,TRBJ1-6,TGCGCCAGCAGCCCCCGGGAGTCGGGGCCAGGGTCACCCCTCCACTTT,CASSPRESGPGSPLHF
TRBV15,medium-sized,.,TRBJ1-2,TGTGCCACCAGCAGGCCGGAGCAAGGCTACACCTTC,CATSRPEQGYTF
TRBV28,many,TRBD2,TRBJ2-3,TGTGCCAGCAACCTAGCGGGGGTCACAGATACGCAGTATTTT,CASNLAGVTDTQYF
TRBV29-1,many,.,TRBJ2-3,TGCAGCGTGCTCACAGAGTACACAGATACGCAGTATTTT,CSVLTEYTDTQYF
TRBV20-1,.,TRBD2,TRBJ2-1,TGCAGTGCTAGAAGTACTAGCGGGTTTTACAATGAGCAGTTCTTC,CSARSTSGFYNEQFF
TRBV7-2,many,.,TRBJ2-1,TGTGCCAGCAGCTATCGGGAAGGGGGAAATGAGCAGTTCTTC,CASSYREGGNEQFF
TRBV29-1,many,.,TRBJ1-2,TGCAGCGTCGACAGTCCGGGCTACACCTTC,CSVDSPGYTF
TRBV6-5,many,.,TRBJ1-1,TGTGCCAGCAGTTACGGGGGAACTGAAGCTTTCTTT,CASSYGGTEAFF
TRBV5-1,many,TRBD1,TRBJ1-1,TGCGCCAGCAGCTTGGGGGACAGTATGAACATTGAAGCTTTCTTT,CASSLGDSMNIEAFF
TRBV19,many,.,TRBJ2-1,TGTGCCAGTAGTGCCCCCCGGGGGCATGAGCAGTTCTTC,CASSAPRGHEQFF
TRBV9,many,.,TRBJ1-1,TGTGCCAGCAGCCTCTCAGGGATGTTTGGCACTGAAGCTTTCTTT,CASSLSGMFGTEAFF
TRBV19,many,TRBD1,TRBJ2-7,TGTGCCAGTAGTACAGGGACAGCCAGCTACGAGCAGTACTTC,CASSTGTASYEQYF
TRBV6-1,few,.,TRBJ2-7,TGTGCCAGCAGTGTCGGTTCGGGGGGCAACGAGCAGTACTTC,CASSVGSGGNEQYF
TRBV4-2,many,.,TRBJ2-5,TGTGCCAGCAGCCAGGGGGCGCCAGGGATCAGCGGCCAAGAGACCCAGTACTTC,CASSQGAPGISGQETQYF
TRBV6-1,many,.,TRBJ1-6,TGTGCCAGCGAAATACGCTCCTATAATTCACCCCTCCACTTT,CASEIRSYNSPLHF
TRBV24-1,many,TRBD1,TRBJ2-5,TGTGCCACCAGTGAGACCGGGACAGGTGCAGGGGAAGAGACCCAGTACTTC,CATSETGTGAGEETQYF